Listed here are 18 T cell receptor beta chains from one sample, sequenced in a study of OX40 agonist ivuxolimab in advanced cancers. Profiling relied on immunoSEQ multiplex PCR, and the TCRdb table lists in-frame clones only, not all of them. This table has tens of thousands of clones, just over 90% appearing once. This material consisted of CD4+ or CD8+ T cells sorted from blood, taken in a trial of the OX40 agonist ivuxolimab. All receptors come from an adult with an advanced solid tumor such as melanoma, head and neck, liver or kidney cancer.

V usage is TRBV7-2 and J usage is TRBJ2-3; D remains ambiguous. Germline values: CDR1 SGHTA, CDR2 FQGNSA. CDR3 length equals 14 residues. V lost 1 base and J lost 2, with 7 bases in between. DNA of the CDR3: TGTGCCAGCAGCTTAGGTCCACTCACAGATACGCAGTATTTT. The encoded protein is CASSLGPLTDTQYF. The complete variable domain, with remaining parts taken from reference TRBV7-2 and TRBJ2-3, reads GAGVSQSPSNKVTEKGKDVELRCDPISGHTALYWYRQSLGQGLEFLIYFQGNSAPDKSGLPSDRFSAERTGGSVSTLTIQRTQQEDSAVYLCASSLGPLTDTQYFGPGTRLTVL.

The rearrangement links TRBV7-9 to TRBJ2-1; 11 bases are shared with TRBD2. CDR1 and CDR2 from the germline V gene are SEHNR and FQNEAQ (reference sequence). The CDR3 consists of 16 residues. With V trimmed by 5 bases and J by 8 bases, 11 bases remained unmatched. The CDR3 sequence is CASSDYSGRALYEQFF. The CDR3 region has the DNA TGTGCCAGCAGCGACTATAGCGGGAGGGCCCTCTATGAGCAGTTCTTC.

The chain carries TRBV29-1 and TRBJ1-4; tentative D call: TRBD1 (5 bases). Germline V gene lookup returns CDR1 SQVTM and CDR2 ANQGSEA. V was clipped by 6 bases and J by 0 bases, with 11 bases between them. The CDR3 spans 14 residues. CDR3 bases: TGCAGCGTGGCATTGACAGCAACTAATGAAAAACTGTTTTTT. Encoded protein: CSVALTATNEKLFF.

The chain joins TRBV6-5 to TRBJ2-5; the D gene is possibly TRBD2 (5 bases). The CDR3 has 16 residues. Trimming removed 4 bases from V and 4 bases from J, with 19 bases in between. Germline V gene lookup returns CDR1 MNHEY and CDR2 SVGAGI. This CDR3 is CASSSFRAGGGETQYF. In DNA, the CDR3 is TGTGCCAGCAGTTCCTTTCGGGCCGGTGGAGGAGAGACCCAGTACTTC.

This chain links TRBV29-1 with TRBJ2-3, with a tentative D call TRBD2 (7 bases). CDR3 length equals 14 residues. Germline CDR1 SQVTM, CDR2 ANQGSEA. Deletions cut 7 bases from V and 5 bases from J, with 19 bases between. The CDR3 DNA reads as TGCAGCGGAAAAAGGGGGACGGGGGGAGATACGCAGTATTTT. Translated, it gives CSGKRGTGGDTQYF.

On this clone: One end of the junction is discordant with germline, which a read error may explain. The chain has TRBV14 and TRBJ1-2; D is ambiguous. The CDR3 has 11 amino acids. Germline-derived CDR1 and CDR2 are SGHDN and FVKESK. CDR3 loop: CASSQDAGKVF. In DNA form, the CDR3 reads TGTGCCAGCAGCCAAGATGCGGGAAAGGTCTTC.

The chain couples TRBV18 to TRBJ2-7; TRBD1 matches at 8 bases. This CDR3 has 14 amino acids. V lost 5 bases to trimming and J lost 2 bases; unmatched junction nucleotides: 5. Germline assignment: CDR1 KGHSH and CDR2 LQKENI. CDR3 DNA sequence: TGTGCCAGCTCAGGGGACAGGCAAACCTACGAGCAGTACTTC. Encoded protein: CASSGDRQTYEQYF.

This sequence joins TRBV5-1 and TRBJ1-4; possible D gene TRBD1, 6 bases. Germline-derived CDR1 and CDR2 are SGHRS and YFSETQ. V was cut by 0 bases and J by 8 bases, with 11 bases left in between. The CDR3 spans 14 residues. The CDR3 nucleotides are TGCGCCAGCAGCTTGGCGGGGGCACAGGAAAAACTGTTTTTT. It is translated as CASSLAGAQEKLFF.

The chain employs TRBV4-3 and TRBJ2-1, with TRBD2 identical over 8 bases. The V and J ends lost 0 bases and 7 bases, in that order; junction bases with no gene match: 5. The germline V gene has CDR1 LGHNA and CDR2 YSLEER. The CDR3 sequence is 15 residues long. This CDR3 is CASSQEQREWNEQFF. CDR3 DNA sequence: TGCGCCAGCAGCCAAGAGCAGCGGGAGTGGAATGAGCAGTTCTTC.

J is TRBJ1-2 and V is TRBV29-1; D is possibly TRBD1 (6 bases). The germline V and J ends were trimmed by 6 bases and 0 bases, with 17 bases remaining between them. This CDR3 comprises 15 residues. CDR1 and CDR2 from the germline V gene are SQVTM and ANQGSEA. The CDR3 sequence: CSVHSTGTPNYGYTF. The CDR3, as DNA: TGCAGCGTCCATTCGACCGGGACACCTAACTATGGCTACACCTTC.

J is TRBJ1-2 and V is TRBV19; the D is unclear. This CDR3 has 15 amino acids. In germline, CDR1 is LNHDA, CDR2 SQIVND (reference sequence). The V and J ends lost 7 bases and 3 bases respectively, with 18 bases between them. As DNA, the CDR3 is TGTGCCAGTATTCCGTCGGAACTAACATACTATGGCTACACCTTC. As protein: CASIPSELTYYGYTF. Filled out from reference TRBV19 and TRBJ1-2, the complete variable domain reads DGGITQSPKYLFRKEGQNVTLSCEQNLNHDAMYWYRQDPGQGLRLIYYSQIVNDFQKGDIAEGYSVSREKKESFPLTVTSAQKNPTAFYLCASIPSELTYYGYTFGSGTRLTVV.

This clone was seen only a few times. V usage is TRBV15 and J usage is TRBJ2-1, with TRBD2 matching over 11 bases. The length of the CDR3 is 15 residues. The J segment lost 14 bases and the V segment lost 2 bases, leaving 11 bases of the junction unmatched. Germline-derived CDR1 and CDR2 are LNHNV and YYDKDF (reference sequence). CDR3 DNA: TGTGCCACCAGCAGACGTCTAGCGGGAGGTCCCGTGGAGTTCTTC. Encoded protein: CATSRRLAGGPVEFF.

V gene TRBV7-6 combines with J gene TRBJ2-5, with a weak D call TRBD1 (5 bases). The CDR3 has 13 amino acids. The V end lost 1 base, the J end lost 14 bases, and 17 bases lay between the germline ends. CDR1 is SGHVS, CDR2 FNYEAQ, per germline. The CDR3 loop is CASSLGGADIPYF. The CDR3 nucleotides read TGTGCCAGCAGCTTAGGAGGTGCGGACATACCCTACTTC.

The rearrangement joins TRBV19 to TRBJ2-1, with D hard to call. Germline CDR1 and CDR2: LNHDA and SQIVND (reference sequence). Trimming removed 7 bases from V and 1 base from J, with 11 bases in between. The CDR3 runs 14 residues. The CDR3 region has the DNA TGTGCCAGTACTTTAAGGGATTCCTACAATGAGCAGTTCTTC. Its translation: CASTLRDSYNEQFF.

The chain uses TRBV10-3 and TRBJ1-1; D perhaps matches TRBD1 (6 bases). Germline V gene sequence: CDR1 ENHRY, CDR2 SYGVKD. Trimming pared 6 bases from V and 4 bases from J, leaving 15 bases between. CDR3 length: 14 residues. The CDR3 spells CAISRQVRATEAFF. The DNA of the CDR3 is TGTGCCATCAGCCGACAGGTAAGGGCCACTGAAGCTTTCTTT.

The gene calls are TRBV5-6 and TRBJ1-5; D ambiguous. The CDR3 spans 12 residues. CDR1 and CDR2 from the germline V gene are SGHDT and YYEEEE. Trimming cost V 2 bases and J 2 bases, with 2 bases left between them. This CDR3 reads CASSLRNQPQHF. DNA for the CDR3: TGTGCCAGCAGCTTACGCAATCAGCCCCAGCATTTT.

The chain uses TRBV7-2 and TRBJ2-4; 11 bases match TRBD2. CDR1 and CDR2 from the germline V gene are SGHTA and FQGNSA. Trimming removed 5 bases from V and 4 bases from J; junction bases left unmatched: 4. The CDR3 is 15 residues long. CDR3 amino acids: CASSKRLAGKNIQYF. In DNA, the CDR3 is TGTGCCAGCAGCAAAAGACTAGCGGGAAAAAACATTCAGTACTTC. The whole variable domain, filled in from reference TRBV7-2 and TRBJ2-4, reads GAGVSQSPSNKVTEKGKDVELRCDPISGHTALYWYRQSLGQGLEFLIYFQGNSAPDKSGLPSDRFSAERTGGSVSTLTIQRTQQEDSAVYLCASSKRLAGKNIQYFGAGTRLSVL.

V gene TRBV12-2 combines with J gene TRBJ2-4; TRBD2 is taken as the D call from the table, unchecked against the DNA. TRBV12-2 is a pseudogene segment. The CDR3 loop spans 17 amino acids. This CDR3 reads CASRFVRERERENIQYF. The CDR3 DNA follows: TGTGCAAGTCGCTTCGTGAGGGAGCGGGAGAGGGAAAACATTCAGTACTTC.